This TCR beta chain was sequenced in a study of breast tumors, draining lymph nodes, adjacent tissues. Findings of the study overall: Tumor TCR diversity was below lymph nodes but above nontumor tissue. That most tumor T cells come from lymph nodes remained unproven. Data fit most tumor T cells coming from lymph node, expanding in tumor. Luminal-like breast cancer showed significantly higher tumor–nontumor repertoire similarity than basal-like.

MiXCR, applied by TCRdb to the multiplex PCR reads, yields one record per CDR3 protein. Among 30,000 to 40,000 distinct CDR3 sequences, about 36% were seen once, and the ten largest hold about 11%. The CDR3 has 13 residues. The trim removed 6 bases at V and 9 bases at J, leaving 5 bases unmatched. There are many counts of this clonotype. Its antigen is currently unknown. This chain connects TRBV12-3 or TRBV12-4 to TRBJ2-3; TRBD2 agrees at 11 bases. The sequence was obtained from a female donor with breast cancer. Some clones in this sample may be carry-over from other donors' samples. Sequencing input: breast tumor tissue. In nucleotides, the CDR3 is TGTGCCAGCAGACTAGCGGGAGTGGGAACGCAGTATTTT. Translating it yields CASRLAGVGTQYF.